A single sample is the source of the 20 T cell receptor beta chains below, sequenced in a study of blood T cell repertoires in COVID-19. Some clones are missing from TCRdb's copy, which holds only in-frame ones; the method was immunoSEQ multiplex PCR. The table includes approximately 200,000 clones, 75% to 90% detected once. Sample: peripheral blood. The receptors shown here come from a human donor in a cohort sampled during active COVID-19.

CDR3 DNA sequence: TGTGCCAGCAGTCCGGACAGGGGGTTCATCCACTATGGCTACACCTTC. As protein: CASSPDRGFIHYGYTF. The V and J genes are TRBV28 and TRBJ1-2; TRBD1 matches at 10 bases. V lost 5 bases to trimming and J lost 3 bases; unmatched junction nucleotides: 9. The CDR3 length is 16 residues. Germline V gives CDR1 MDHEN, CDR2 SYDVKM.

This clone was counted only a few times. The sample carries other DNA sequences with the same CDR3. This chain links TRBV2 with TRBJ2-1; 9 bases agree with TRBD2. The CDR3 sequence is 14 residues long. Trimming took 4 bases from V and 4 from J; bases not matched to a gene: 2. Per the germline V gene, CDR1 is SNHLY and CDR2 is FYNNEI. CDR3 nucleotide sequence: TGTGCCAGCAGTGGCAGCGGGAGGTACAATGAGCAGTTCTTC. It encodes CASSGSGRYNEQFF.

V usage is TRBV5-1 and J usage is TRBJ1-1; 7 positions agree with TRBD1. The V segment lost 0 bases and the J segment 1 base; nucleotides outside the gene matches: 3. The germline CDR1 and CDR2 sequences are SGHRS and YFSETQ. This CDR3 comprises 15 residues. DNA for the CDR3: TGCGCCAGCAGCTTGGAATGGACAGGGAACACTGAAGCTTTCTTT. Translation: CASSLEWTGNTEAFF.

This chain's CDR3 is CASSRIQTGNQPQHF. CDR3 nucleotides: TGTGCCAGCAGCCGTATCCAAACTGGCAATCAGCCCCAGCATTTT. The chain couples TRBV27 to TRBJ1-5, with no clear D. The CDR3 loop spans 15 amino acids. CDR1 and CDR2 from the germline V gene are MNHEY and SMNVEV (reference sequence). V was trimmed by 6 bases and J by 2 bases, leaving 14 bases between them.

This clone was found many times. The chain has TRBV7-3 and TRBJ2-2; a weak D match, TRBD2 (6 bases). Germline V gene data show CDR1 as SGHTA and CDR2 as FQGTGA. V lost 2 bases, J lost 2 bases, and 9 bases lay in between. This CDR3 spans 15 amino acids. CDR3 in amino acids: CASSLEGGNTGELFF. The CDR3 region has the DNA TGTGCCAGCAGCTTAGAGGGAGGAAACACCGGGGAGCTGTTTTTT.

The V call is TRBV7-3, the J call TRBJ2-7, with 7 bases matching TRBD1. The CDR3 is 14 amino acids. After removal of 1 base from V and 2 bases from J, the junction contained 2 bases not matched to a gene. Germline CDR1 reads SGHTA; CDR2 reads FQGTGA. CDR3 residues: CASSLSGTAYEQYF. DNA for the CDR3: TGTGCCAGCAGCTTAAGTGGGACAGCCTACGAGCAGTACTTC.

The rearrangement links TRBV7-3 to TRBJ2-7; 7 positions agree with TRBD2. CDR1 and CDR2 from the germline V gene are SGHTA and FQGTGA. The trim removed 2 bases at V and 0 bases at J, leaving 1 base unmatched. The length of the CDR3 is 14 residues. The DNA of the CDR3 is TGTGCCAGCAGCTTAGGGGACTACTCCTACGAGCAGTACTTC. Its translation is CASSLGDYSYEQYF. The complete variable domain, with remaining parts taken from reference TRBV7-3 and TRBJ2-7, reads GAGVSQTPSNKVTEKGKYVELRCDPISGHTALYWYRQSLGQGPEFLIYFQGTGAADDSGLPNDRFFAVRPEGSVSTLKIQRTERGDSAVYLCASSLGDYSYEQYFGPGTRLTVT.

V gene TRBV28 combines with J gene TRBJ2-1; D unclear. Germline-derived CDR1 and CDR2 are MDHEN and SYDVKM. V lost 2 bases to trimming and J lost 6 bases, with 5 bases between them. The CDR3 covers 12 residues. The CDR3, as DNA: TGTGCCAGCAGTTTACGGTTCAATGAGCAGTTCTTC. It yields the protein CASSLRFNEQFF. The full variable domain, in which reference TRBV28 and TRBJ2-1 provide the parts outside the CDR3, is DVKVTQSSRYLVKRTGEKVFLECVQDMDHENMFWYRQDPGLGLRLIYFSYDVKMKEKGDIPEGYSVSREKKERFSLILESASTNQTSMYLCASSLRFNEQFFGPGTRLTVL.

The rearrangement uses TRBV5-3 and TRBJ1-1; no definite D call. TRBV5-3 belongs to the ORF category, with a function that is uncertain. The CDR3 loop spans 14 amino acids. Trimming took 3 bases from V and 3 from J, leaving 12 bases between them. CDR3 sequence reads: CARSSRGYHTEAFF. CDR3 bases: TGTGCCAGAAGCTCGCGAGGGTATCACACTGAAGCTTTCTTT.

The chain carries TRBV19 and TRBJ1-5; possibly TRBD1 for D (6 bases). The germline V gene has CDR1 LNHDA and CDR2 SQIVND (reference sequence). The CDR3 contains 14 residues. Trimming left V 5 bases short and J 1 base short, with 9 bases between. This CDR3 reads CASSSGQSNQPQHF. In DNA, the CDR3 is TGTGCCAGTAGTTCCGGACAGAGCAATCAGCCCCAGCATTTT.

The V call is TRBV7-3, the J call TRBJ2-1; weak D call: TRBD2 (6 bases). The V gene's germline CDR1 is SGHTA and CDR2 FQGTGA. Trimming stripped 5 bases from V and 6 bases from J, with 20 bases between. The CDR3 runs 16 residues. The CDR3 spells CASSPATTRWVNEQFF. CDR3 nucleotide sequence: TGTGCCAGCAGCCCCGCGACGACTAGGTGGGTCAATGAGCAGTTCTTC.

This clone was seen once. V and J are TRBV7-3 and TRBJ2-3; 8 nucleotides agree with TRBD2. Germline-derived CDR1 and CDR2 are SGHTA and FQGTGA. This CDR3 is built from 16 residues. The V segment lost 2 bases and the J segment 3 bases; nucleotides outside the gene matches: 7. The CDR3 DNA reads as TGTGCCAGCAGCTTACGAATTAGCGGGAATACAGATACGCAGTATTTT. Translating it yields CASSLRISGNTDTQYF.

The J gene is TRBJ1-1, the V gene TRBV10-3; possible D gene TRBD1, 5 bases. V shed 2 bases and J shed 4 bases, with 14 bases lying between them. Germline V lookup: CDR1 ENHRY, CDR2 SYGVKD. This CDR3 is 15 amino acids long. The CDR3 sequence is CAISEQGVWGTEAFF. The CDR3 DNA follows: TGTGCCATCAGTGAGCAAGGGGTATGGGGCACTGAAGCTTTCTTT.

This clone appeared a few times. The gene calls are TRBV28 and TRBJ1-4; tentative D call: TRBD1 (5 bases). Germline assignment: CDR1 MDHEN and CDR2 SYDVKM. Trimming stripped 8 bases from V and 5 bases from J, with 15 bases between. This CDR3 has 14 amino acids. This CDR3 is CASDPGGRNEKLFF. The CDR3 DNA reads as TGTGCCAGCGACCCGGGGGGAAGGAATGAAAAACTGTTTTTT. Full variable domain (missing parts from reference TRBV28 and TRBJ1-4): DVKVTQSSRYLVKRTGEKVFLECVQDMDHENMFWYRQDPGLGLRLIYFSYDVKMKEKGDIPEGYSVSREKKERFSLILESASTNQTSMYLCASDPGGRNEKLFFGSGTQLSVL.

The chain combines TRBV7-3 with TRBJ1-6; D may be TRBD1 (6 bases). Trimming removed 4 bases at V and 9 bases at J, with 10 bases between. The germline V gene encodes CDR1 SGHTA and CDR2 FQGTGA. The CDR3 covers 13 residues. In DNA, the CDR3 is TGTGCCAGCAGCTCGCGAGGGGGTTCACCCCTCCACTTT. Translation: CASSSRGGSPLHF.

This chain links TRBV5-5 with TRBJ1-2; D is unclear. The length of the CDR3 is 15 residues. Germline V gene data show CDR1 as SGHKS and CDR2 as YYEKEE (reference sequence). Trimming removed 5 bases at V and 2 bases at J, with 16 bases between. CDR3 nucleotides: TGTGCCAGCAGGAAAGACGGAGACCGCAACTATGGCTACACCTTC. Encoded protein: CASRKDGDRNYGYTF.

The CDR3 DNA follows: TGCGCCAGCAGCTGGGGCGGCCCGGAGACCCAGTACTTC. Amino acids: CASSWGGPETQYF. The V call is TRBV5-1, the J call TRBJ2-5, with TRBD1 as a possible D gene (5 bases). The CDR3 covers 13 residues. Trimming shortened V by 3 bases and J by 5 bases, and 11 bases separated the two germline ends. Germline CDR1 reads SGHRS; CDR2 reads YFSETQ.

This clone has just a few counts. The chain employs TRBV19 and TRBJ1-1; the match to TRBD1 covers 8 bases. V lost 6 bases, J lost 1 base, and 4 bases stayed unmatched. There are 14 residues in the CDR3. Germline assignment: CDR1 LNHDA and CDR2 SQIVND (reference sequence). As DNA, the CDR3 is TGTGCCAGTAGCTATGGGACAGGGAACACTGAAGCTTTCTTT. Translated, it gives CASSYGTGNTEAFF.

This chain uses TRBV18 with TRBJ2-3; 8 positions agree with TRBD1. The length of the CDR3 is 16 residues. Germline loops: CDR1 KGHSH, CDR2 LQKENI. Trimming at V came to 0 bases and at J to 1 base, leaving 3 bases not matched to a gene. As DNA, the CDR3 is TGTGCCAGCTCACCACCCGTCAGGGGGCGCACAGATACGCAGTATTTT. The encoded protein is CASSPPVRGRTDTQYF.

This clone has a single count. This chain connects TRBV9 to TRBJ1-4; 7 bases agree with TRBD1. Trimming took 4 bases from V and 7 from J; bases not matched to a gene: 7. Germline values: CDR1 SGDLS, CDR2 YYNGEE. CDR3 size: 14 residues. In DNA form, the CDR3 reads TGTGCCAGCAGCCCTCGGACAGGTAGTGAAAAACTGTTTTTT. It specifies CASSPRTGSEKLFF.